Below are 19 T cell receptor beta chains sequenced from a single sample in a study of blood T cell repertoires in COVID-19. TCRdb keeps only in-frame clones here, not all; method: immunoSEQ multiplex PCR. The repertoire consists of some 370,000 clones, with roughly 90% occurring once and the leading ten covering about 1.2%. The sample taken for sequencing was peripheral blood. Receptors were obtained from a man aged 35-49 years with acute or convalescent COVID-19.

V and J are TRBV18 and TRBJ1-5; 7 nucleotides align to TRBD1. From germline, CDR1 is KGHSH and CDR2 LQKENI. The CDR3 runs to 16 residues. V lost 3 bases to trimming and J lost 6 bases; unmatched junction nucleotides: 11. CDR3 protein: CASSPIGGGAGQPQHF. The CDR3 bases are TGTGCCAGCTCACCCATAGGAGGGGGCGCAGGTCAGCCCCAGCATTTT.

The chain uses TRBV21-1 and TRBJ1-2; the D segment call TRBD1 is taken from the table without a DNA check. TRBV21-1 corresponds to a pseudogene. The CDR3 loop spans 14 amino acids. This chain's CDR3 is CASSLRTENYGYTF. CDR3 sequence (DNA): TGTGCCAGCAGCCTCCGGACAGAGAACTATGGCTACACCTTC.

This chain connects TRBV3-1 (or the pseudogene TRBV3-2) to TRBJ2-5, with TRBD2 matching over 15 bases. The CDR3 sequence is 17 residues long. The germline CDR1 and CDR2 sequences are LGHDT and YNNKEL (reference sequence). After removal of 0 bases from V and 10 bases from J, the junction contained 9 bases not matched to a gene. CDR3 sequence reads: CASSQDGGTSGGSLQYF. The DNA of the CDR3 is TGTGCCAGCAGCCAAGATGGCGGGACTAGCGGGGGGTCCCTCCAGTACTTC.

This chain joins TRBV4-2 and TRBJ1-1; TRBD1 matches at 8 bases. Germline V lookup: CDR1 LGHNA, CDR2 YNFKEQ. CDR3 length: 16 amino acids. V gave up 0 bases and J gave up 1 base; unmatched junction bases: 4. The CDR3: CASSQDGTGWNTEAFF. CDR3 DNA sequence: TGTGCCAGCAGCCAAGACGGGACAGGCTGGAACACTGAAGCTTTCTTT.

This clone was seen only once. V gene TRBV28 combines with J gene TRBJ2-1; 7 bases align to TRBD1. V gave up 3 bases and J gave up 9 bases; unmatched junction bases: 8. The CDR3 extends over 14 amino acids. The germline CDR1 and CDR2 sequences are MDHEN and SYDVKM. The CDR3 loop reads CASSLSDRPPEQFF. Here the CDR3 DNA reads TGTGCCAGCAGTTTGTCGGACAGGCCCCCTGAGCAGTTCTTC.

The CDR3, as DNA: TGTGCCAGTAGCCCATATAGAGGCGAGGGCTACGAGCAGTACTTC. Its translation is CASSPYRGEGYEQYF. V and J are TRBV19 and TRBJ2-7, with TRBD2 as a possible D gene (5 bases). The CDR3 spans 15 residues. The germline gives CDR1 LNHDA, CDR2 SQIVND (reference sequence). The V gene lost 6 bases and the J gene lost 3 bases, with 18 bases spanning the gap.

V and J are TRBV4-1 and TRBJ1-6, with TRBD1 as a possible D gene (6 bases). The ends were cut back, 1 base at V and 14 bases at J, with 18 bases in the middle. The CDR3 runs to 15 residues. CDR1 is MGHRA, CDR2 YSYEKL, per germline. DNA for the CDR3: TGCGCCAGCAGCCAAGTCGGGACACCAGCGAGGTCCCTCCACTTT. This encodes CASSQVGTPARSLHF.

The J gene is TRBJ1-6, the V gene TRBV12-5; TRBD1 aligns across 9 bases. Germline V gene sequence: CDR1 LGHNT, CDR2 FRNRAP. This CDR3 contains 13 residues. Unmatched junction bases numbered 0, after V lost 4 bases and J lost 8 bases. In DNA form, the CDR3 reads TGTGCTAGTGGTTGGACAGGGGATTCACCCCTCCACTTT. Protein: CASGWTGDSPLHF. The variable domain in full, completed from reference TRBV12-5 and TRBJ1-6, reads DARVTQTPRHKVTEMGQEVTMRCQPILGHNTVFWYRQTMMQGLELLAYFRNRAPLDDSGMPKDRFSAEMPDATLATLKIQPSEPRDSAVYFCASGWTGDSPLHFGNGTRLTVT.

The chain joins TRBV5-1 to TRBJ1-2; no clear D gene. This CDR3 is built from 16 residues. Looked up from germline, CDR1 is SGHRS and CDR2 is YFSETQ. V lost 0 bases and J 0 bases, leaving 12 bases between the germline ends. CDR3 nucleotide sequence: TGCGCCAGCAGCTTGGCAGTGGGCAGAGCTAACTATGGCTACACCTTC. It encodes CASSLAVGRANYGYTF.

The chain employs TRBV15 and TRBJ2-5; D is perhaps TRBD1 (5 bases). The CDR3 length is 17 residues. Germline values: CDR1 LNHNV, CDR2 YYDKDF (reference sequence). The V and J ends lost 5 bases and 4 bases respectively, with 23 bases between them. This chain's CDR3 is CATSSQRAGLRGETQYF. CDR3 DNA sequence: TGTGCCACCAGCTCCCAGAGAGCAGGGCTAAGAGGAGAGACCCAGTACTTC.

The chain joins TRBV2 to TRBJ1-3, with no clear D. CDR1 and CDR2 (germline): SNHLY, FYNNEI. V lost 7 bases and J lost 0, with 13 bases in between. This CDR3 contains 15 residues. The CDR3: CASTQEAGSGNTIYF. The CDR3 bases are TGTGCCAGCACGCAGGAAGCGGGCTCTGGAAACACCATATATTTT.

In nucleotides, the CDR3 is TGTGCCAGCAGTACCACAGGGGTTGGCTACACCTTC. This sequence encodes CASSTTGVGYTF. This sequence joins TRBV6-5 and TRBJ1-2, with TRBD1 matching 7 bases. CDR1 and CDR2 from the germline V gene are MNHEY and SVGAGI. This CDR3 is built from 12 residues. Trimming removed 5 bases from V and 7 bases from J; junction bases left unmatched: 4.

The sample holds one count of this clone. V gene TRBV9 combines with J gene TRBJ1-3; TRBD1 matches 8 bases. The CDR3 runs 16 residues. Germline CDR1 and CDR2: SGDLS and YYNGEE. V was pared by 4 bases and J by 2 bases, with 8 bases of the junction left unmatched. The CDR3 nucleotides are TGTGCCAGCAGCCCAAAAACGACAGGGGCTGGAAACACCATATATTTT. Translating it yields CASSPKTTGAGNTIYF.

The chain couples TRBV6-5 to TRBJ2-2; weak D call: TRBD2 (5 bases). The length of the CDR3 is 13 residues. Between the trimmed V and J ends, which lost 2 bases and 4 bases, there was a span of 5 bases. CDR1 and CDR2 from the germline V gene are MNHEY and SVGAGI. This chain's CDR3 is CASSYAGTGELFF. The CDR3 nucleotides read TGTGCCAGCAGTTACGCGGGCACCGGGGAGCTGTTTTTT.

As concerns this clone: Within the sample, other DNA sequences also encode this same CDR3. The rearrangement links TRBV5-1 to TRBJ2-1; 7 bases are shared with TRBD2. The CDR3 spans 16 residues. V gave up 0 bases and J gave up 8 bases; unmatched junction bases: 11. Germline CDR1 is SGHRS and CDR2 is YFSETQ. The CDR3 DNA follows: TGCGCCAGCAGCTTGGCCGGTCTTGCGGGAGAGGATGAGCAGTTCTTC. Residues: CASSLAGLAGEDEQFF.

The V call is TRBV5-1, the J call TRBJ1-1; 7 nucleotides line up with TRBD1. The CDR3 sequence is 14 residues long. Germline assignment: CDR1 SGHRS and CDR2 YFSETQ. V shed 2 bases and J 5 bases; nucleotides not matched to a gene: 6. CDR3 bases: TGCGCCAGCAGCTTTGGCAGGGGGTGGACTGAAGCTTTCTTT. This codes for CASSFGRGWTEAFF.

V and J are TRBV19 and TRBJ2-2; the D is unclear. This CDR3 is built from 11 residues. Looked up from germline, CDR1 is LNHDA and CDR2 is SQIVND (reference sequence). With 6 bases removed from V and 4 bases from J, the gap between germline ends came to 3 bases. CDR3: CASRSTGELFF. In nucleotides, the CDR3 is TGTGCCAGTAGGAGCACCGGGGAGCTGTTTTTT.

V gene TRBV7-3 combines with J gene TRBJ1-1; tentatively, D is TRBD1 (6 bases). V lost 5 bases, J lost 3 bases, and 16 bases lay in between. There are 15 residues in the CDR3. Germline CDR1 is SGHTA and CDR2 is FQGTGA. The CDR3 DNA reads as TGTGCCAGCAGCCGACTTGGGGGCCGGGACACTGAAGCTTTCTTT. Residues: CASSRLGGRDTEAFF.

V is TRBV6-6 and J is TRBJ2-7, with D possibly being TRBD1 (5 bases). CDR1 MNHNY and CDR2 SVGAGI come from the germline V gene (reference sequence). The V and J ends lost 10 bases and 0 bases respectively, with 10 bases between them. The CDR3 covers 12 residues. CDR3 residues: CATQGPSYEQYF. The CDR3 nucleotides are TGTGCCACCCAGGGCCCCTCCTACGAGCAGTACTTC.